This T cell receptor beta chain is from a study of a mutant IDH1 vaccine in newly diagnosed glioma. As for the study in general: The initiation of vaccination occurred 4-6 weeks after radiotherapy alone, or with temozolomide cycles.

The time point denotes: week 23, last vaccination. Topical imiquimod accompanied each vaccine dose, which consisted of 300 ug of mutant IDH1 20-mer peptide. Of note for this clone: Its antigen is unknown.

Data came from immunoSEQ multiplex PCR; TCRdb stores just in-frame clones and leaves some out. The sample has roughly 30,000 clones; roughly 80% are singletons. Germline V gene lookup returns CDR1 MGHRA and CDR2 YSYEKL. The CDR3 is made up of 15 amino acids. Trimming cost V 3 bases and J 4 bases, with 15 bases left between them. The receptor was derived from a woman under 40 with glioma. Sample: PBMCs, taken from a glioma patient whose treatment included an IDH1 peptide vaccine. V and J are TRBV4-1 and TRBJ1-2; D may be TRBD1 (6 bases). The CDR3 protein is CASSQMADSAYGYTF. In nucleotides, the CDR3 is TGCGCCAGCAGCCAGATGGCGGACAGTGCCTATGGCTACACCTTC.